These 8 T cell receptor beta chains share one sample of origin, sequenced in a study of CD8+ T cells in alopecia areata. Investigators isolated RNA and reverse transcribed it into cDNA to act as the sequencing template. TCRdb keeps only in-frame clones here, not all; method: immunoSEQ multiplex PCR. The sample shows roughly 250,000 clones, roughly two thirds of them seen only once. This material consisted of CD4+ T cells sorted from blood, taken at week 0. The receptors shown here come from a human donor with alopecia areata.

CDR3 amino acids: CASSRPGVETQYF. Here the CDR3 DNA reads TGCGCCAGCAGCCGCCCGGGAGTTGAGACCCAGTACTTC. The V call is TRBV5-1, the J call TRBJ2-5; tentative D call: TRBD2 (6 bases). V lost 4 bases to trimming and J lost 5 bases, with 12 bases between them. CDR1 is SGHRS, CDR2 YFSETQ, per germline. The CDR3 consists of 13 residues.

The rearrangement links TRBV30 to TRBJ1-6; possibly TRBD1 for D (5 bases). Germline V gene data show CDR1 as GTSNPN and CDR2 as SVGIG (reference sequence). CDR3 length: 13 residues. Trimming cost V 4 bases and J 6 bases, with 10 bases left between them. The CDR3, as DNA: TGTGCCTGGAAGGGGAAGGGTAATTCACCCCTCCACTTT. Encoded protein: CAWKGKGNSPLHF.

The DNA for the CDR3 is TGTGCCAGCAGCTTGGTACTAGCGCCCCAAGAGACCCAGTACTTC. Protein: CASSLVLAPQETQYF. This sequence joins TRBV5-6 and TRBJ2-5, with TRBD2 matching over 7 bases. The CDR3 has 15 residues. Germline values: CDR1 SGHDT, CDR2 YYEEEE. With 0 bases clipped from V and 1 base from J, the junction kept 3 bases outside the gene matches.

V and J are TRBV15 and TRBJ1-5, with D unresolved. The CDR3 has 14 amino acids. Trimming stripped 5 bases from V and 7 bases from J, with 15 bases between. In germline, CDR1 is LNHNV, CDR2 YYDKDF (reference sequence). CDR3 in DNA: TGTGCCACCAGCCGAGGAGGAGTTAGCCAGCCCCAGCATTTT. Protein: CATSRGGVSQPQHF.

V is TRBV29-1 and J is TRBJ1-5; 10 bases align to TRBD1. The germline V gene encodes CDR1 SQVTM and CDR2 ANQGSEA. This CDR3 spans 16 amino acids. Germline trimming cut 6 bases from V and 0 bases from J; bases unmatched to any gene: 8. The DNA for the CDR3 is TGCAGCGTCGGATCCGGGACAGGGGATAGCAATCAGCCCCAGCATTTT. It specifies CSVGSGTGDSNQPQHF.

V is TRBV10-3 and J is TRBJ1-4; 9 nucleotides align to TRBD1. The CDR3 has 14 amino acids. CDR1 is ENHRY and CDR2 is SYGVKD in the germline V gene. V lost 6 bases, J lost 4 bases, and 3 bases stayed unmatched. This CDR3 is CAISPGQGNEKLFF. Here the CDR3 DNA reads TGTGCCATCAGCCCGGGACAGGGTAATGAAAAACTGTTTTTT.

The chain couples TRBV30 to TRBJ1-4; D remains ambiguous. The germline CDR1 and CDR2 sequences are GTSNPN and SVGIG (reference sequence). The length of the CDR3 is 12 residues. Trimming took off 1 base at V and 8 bases at J, with 8 bases between the two ends. As DNA, the CDR3 is TGTGCCTGGAGTGAGTGGGAGGAAAAACTGTTTTTT. This gives the protein CAWSEWEEKLFF.

Points on this clone: This sample includes further DNA sequences coding for the same CDR3. The V call is TRBV9, the J call TRBJ1-2; D remains ambiguous. Germline CDR1 reads SGDLS; CDR2 reads YYNGEE. Deletions cut 1 base from V and 7 bases from J, with 8 bases between. This CDR3 is built from 12 residues. Here the CDR3 reads CASSVRSGGYTF. CDR3 bases: TGTGCCAGCAGCGTAAGGAGCGGTGGCTACACCTTC.